This T cell receptor (beta chain) is from a study of T-cell memory formation after mild COVID-19. TCRdb reanalysed the 5' RACE reads using MiXCR and keeps one entry per CDR3 protein. The sample contains approximately 260,000 distinct CDR3 sequences, 15% to 20% of which appear only once. Between the trimmed V and J ends, which lost 6 bases and 11 bases, there was a span of 15 bases. CDR1 and CDR2 from the germline V gene are MNHEY and SVGAGI. This CDR3 spans 12 amino acids. This TCR came from a man aged 18 to 30 who had mild COVID-19 (a few samples of this study predate the infection). Cell type and time point are not known. The V and J genes are TRBV6-5 and TRBJ2-3, with D perhaps matching TRBD1 or TRBD2 (5 bases each). The sample consisted of PBMCs or a T cell subset sorted from them (not recorded which). CDR3: CASSTMGRVQYF. CDR3 sequence (DNA): TGTGCCAGCAGCACCATGGGGCGGGTGCAGTATTTT.